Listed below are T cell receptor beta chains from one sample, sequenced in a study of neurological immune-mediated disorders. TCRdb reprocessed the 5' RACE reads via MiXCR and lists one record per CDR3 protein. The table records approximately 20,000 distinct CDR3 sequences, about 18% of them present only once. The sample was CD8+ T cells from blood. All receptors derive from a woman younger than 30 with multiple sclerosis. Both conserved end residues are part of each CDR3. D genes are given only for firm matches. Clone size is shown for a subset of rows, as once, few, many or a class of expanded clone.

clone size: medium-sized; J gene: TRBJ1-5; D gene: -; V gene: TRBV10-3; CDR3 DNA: TGTGCCATCAGTGACGGGACTTATAGCAATCAGCCCCAGCATTTT; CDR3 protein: CAISDGTYSNQPQHF
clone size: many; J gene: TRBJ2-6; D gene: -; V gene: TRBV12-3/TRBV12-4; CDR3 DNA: TGTGCCAGCAGTTTGTCACATGTACGGAGCTCTGGGGCCAACGTCCTGACTTTC; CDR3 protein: CASSLSHVRSSGANVLTF
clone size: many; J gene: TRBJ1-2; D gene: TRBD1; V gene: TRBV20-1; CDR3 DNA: TGCAGTATAAGCCCGGGACAGGGGAATTATGGCTACACCTTC; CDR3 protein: CSISPGQGNYGYTF
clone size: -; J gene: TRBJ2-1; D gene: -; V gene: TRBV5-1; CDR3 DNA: TGCGCCAGCTCGCCTAGGGGACATGAGCAGTTCTTC; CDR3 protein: CASSPRGHEQFF
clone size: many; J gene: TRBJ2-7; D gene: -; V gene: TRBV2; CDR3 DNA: TGTGCCAGCAGTGAAGTACCAGGCTACTCCTACGAGCAGTACTTC; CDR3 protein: CASSEVPGYSYEQYF
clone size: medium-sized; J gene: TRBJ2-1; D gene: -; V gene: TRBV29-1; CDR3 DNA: TGCAGCGTGTGGTCTTCCCGAGGGGAACAGTTCTTC; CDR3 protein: CSVWSSRGEQFF
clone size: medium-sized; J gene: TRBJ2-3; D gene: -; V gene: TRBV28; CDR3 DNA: TGTGCCAGCAGTTTCTCCGGAAACACAGATACGCAGTATTTT; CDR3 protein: CASSFSGNTDTQYF
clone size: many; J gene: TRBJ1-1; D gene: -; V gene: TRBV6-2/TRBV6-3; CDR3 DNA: TGTGCCAGCAGTTACTCCCCGGGGCTAAACACTGAAGCTTTCTTT; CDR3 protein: CASSYSPGLNTEAFF
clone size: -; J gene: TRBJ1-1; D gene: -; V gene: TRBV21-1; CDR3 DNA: TGTGCCAGCAAGCCGGATCAGAACACTGAAGCTTTCTTT; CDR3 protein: CASKPDQNTEAFF
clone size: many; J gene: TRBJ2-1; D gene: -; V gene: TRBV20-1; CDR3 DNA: TGCAGTGCCCCCCGACTGAACTACAATGAGCAGTTCTTC; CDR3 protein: CSAPRLNYNEQFF
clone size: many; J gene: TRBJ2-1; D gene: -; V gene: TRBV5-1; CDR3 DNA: TGCGCCAGCAGACCAAACCTGGGGGACAATGAGCAGTTCTTC; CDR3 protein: CASRPNLGDNEQFF
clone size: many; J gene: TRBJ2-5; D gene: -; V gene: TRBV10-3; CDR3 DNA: TGTGCCATCAGTGACCTCGGAGAGGAGACCCAGTACTTC; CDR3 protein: CAISDLGEETQYF
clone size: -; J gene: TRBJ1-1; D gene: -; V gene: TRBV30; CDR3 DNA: TGTGCCTGGGGCGAAGGAACTGAAGCTTTCTTT; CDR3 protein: CAWGEGTEAFF
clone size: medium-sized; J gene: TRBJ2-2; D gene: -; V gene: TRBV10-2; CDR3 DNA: TGCGCCAGCAGTGACCGGGGGACCGGGGAGCTGTTTTTT; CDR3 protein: CASSDRGTGELFF
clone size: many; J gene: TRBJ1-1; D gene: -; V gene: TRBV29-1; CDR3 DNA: TGCAGCGTTAGGACGAGAAACACTGAAGCTTTCTTT; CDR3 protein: CSVRTRNTEAFF
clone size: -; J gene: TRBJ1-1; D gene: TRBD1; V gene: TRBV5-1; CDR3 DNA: TGCGCCAGCAGCTGGCGACAGGGGGCTGAAGCTTTCTTT; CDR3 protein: CASSWRQGAEAFF
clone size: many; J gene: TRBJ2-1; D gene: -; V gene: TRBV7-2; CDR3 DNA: TGTGCCAGCAGCCCTTCCCCGGACCCCGGGGGGCAGTTCTTC; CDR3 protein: CASSPSPDPGGQFF
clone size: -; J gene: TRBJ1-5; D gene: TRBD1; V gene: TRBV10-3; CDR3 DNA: TGTGCCATCAGTGGGATGGGACAGTCCAATCAGCCCCGGCATTTT; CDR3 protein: CAISGMGQSNQPRHF
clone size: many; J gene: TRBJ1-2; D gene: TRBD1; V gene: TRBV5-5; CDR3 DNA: TGTGCCAGCAGCTTGGAGGGGACAGGGTCGGGGTATGGCTACACCTTC; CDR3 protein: CASSLEGTGSGYGYTF
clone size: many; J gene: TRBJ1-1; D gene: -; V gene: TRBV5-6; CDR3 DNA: TGTGCCAGCAGCTTTATGGAGTCGACTGAAGCTTTCTTT; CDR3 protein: CASSFMESTEAFF
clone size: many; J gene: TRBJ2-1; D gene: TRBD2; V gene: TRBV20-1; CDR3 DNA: TGCAGTACTCAACTAGCGGGAGTGCACAATGAGCAGTTCTTC; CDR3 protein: CSTQLAGVHNEQFF